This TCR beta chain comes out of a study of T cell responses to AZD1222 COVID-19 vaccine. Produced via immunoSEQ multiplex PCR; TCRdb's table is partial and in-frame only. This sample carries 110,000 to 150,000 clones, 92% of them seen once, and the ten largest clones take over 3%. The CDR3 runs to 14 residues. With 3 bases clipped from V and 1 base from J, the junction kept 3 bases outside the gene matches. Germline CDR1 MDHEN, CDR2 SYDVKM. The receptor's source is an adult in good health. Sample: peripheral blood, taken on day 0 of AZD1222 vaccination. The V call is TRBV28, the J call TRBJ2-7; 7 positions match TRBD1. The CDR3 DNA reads TGTGCCAGCAGTTTCGGGACAGATTCCTACGAGCAGTACTTC. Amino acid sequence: CASSFGTDSYEQYF.